This is a list of T cell receptor beta chains from one sample in a study of cytomegalovirus exposure and HLA in healthy donors. Clones were read by immunoSEQ multiplex PCR, and TCRdb kept only the in-frame ones, dropping some. The data hold 95,000 to 150,000 clones, with about three quarters observed a single time. Sequenced material: PBMCs. The receptors were gathered from a woman aged 40 to 49 in good health and CMV-seronegative. The CDR3 runs from the conserved cysteine through the conserved F or W. The D gene is left open where the match is weak. Clone size is not always given. Where it is, it says once, few, many or a class for expanded clones.

D: -; V: TRBV9; J: TRBJ1-5; size: -; DNA: TGTGCCAGCAGCCTCAACGGGGAGGGAACCCCCCAGCATTTT; CDR3: CASSLNGEGTPQHF
D: TRBD1; V: TRBV4-2; J: TRBJ1-4; size: -; DNA: TGTGCCAGCAGCCCCACACCGGGACAGGGGGTCGGGGCAACTAATGAAAAACTGTTTTTT; CDR3: CASSPTPGQGVGATNEKLFF
D: -; V: TRBV28; J: TRBJ1-3; size: -; DNA: TGTGCCAGCACCAAACGGGGGGACTCTGGAAACACCATATATTTT; CDR3: CASTKRGDSGNTIYF
D: -; V: TRBV9; J: TRBJ2-5; size: once; DNA: TGTGCCAGCAGCGTCGTTCCAGCGAGTGGGGAGACCCAGTACTTC; CDR3: CASSVVPASGETQYF
D: -; V: TRBV6-5; J: TRBJ1-1; size: -; DNA: TGTGCCAGCAGTTACGCAGGAACTGAAGCTTTCTTT; CDR3: CASSYAGTEAFF
D: TRBD2; V: TRBV4-1; J: TRBJ2-5; size: -; DNA: TGCGCCAGCAGCCAAGGGACTAGCGGGCTCCAACCGACCCAGTACTTC; CDR3: CASSQGTSGLQPTQYF
D: -; V: TRBV5-1; J: TRBJ2-5; size: -; DNA: TGCGCCAGCCGACAGGGCTCTAGCGGGCAAGAGACCCAGTACTTC; CDR3: CASRQGSSGQETQYF
D: TRBD1; V: TRBV7-2; J: TRBJ1-2; size: -; DNA: TGTGCCAGCAGCTCCGTCTTTACAGGGGGGGATGGCTACACCTTC; CDR3: CASSSVFTGGDGYTF
D: TRBD1; V: TRBV2; J: TRBJ2-5; size: -; DNA: TGTGCCAGCAGCAGTAACAGGGGTACGGAGACCCAGTACTTC; CDR3: CASSSNRGTETQYF
D: -; V: TRBV18; J: TRBJ1-5; size: once; DNA: TGTGCCAGCTCACCCGGCGGAGTTCAGCCCCAGCATTTT; CDR3: CASSPGGVQPQHF
D: -; V: TRBV28; J: TRBJ1-4; size: -; DNA: TGTGCCAGCAGGGACAGTTCAACTAATGAAAAACTGTTTTTT; CDR3: CASRDSSTNEKLFF
D: TRBD1; V: TRBV7-9; J: TRBJ2-7; size: -; DNA: TGTGCCAGCAGCTTAGTACAGGGGGCCCACGAGCAGTACTTC; CDR3: CASSLVQGAHEQYF
D: -; V: TRBV19; J: TRBJ2-2; size: -; DNA: TGTGCCAGTAGGGGGGGAGAGCTGTTTTTT; CDR3: CASRGGELFF
D: TRBD2; V: TRBV10-3; J: TRBJ2-2; size: -; DNA: TGTGCCATCAGCCCTCATAGCGGGAGCGGGGCCGGGGAGCTGTTTTTT; CDR3: CAISPHSGSGAGELFF
D: TRBD2; V: TRBV4-1; J: TRBJ2-3; size: -; DNA: TGCGCCAGCAGCCAAGACCCTACTAGCGGGAGTGGCACAGATACGCAGTATTTT; CDR3: CASSQDPTSGSGTDTQYF
D: -; V: TRBV2; J: TRBJ2-7; size: -; DNA: TGTGCCAGCCTACAGGTTGACAGCTCCTACGAGCAGTACTTC; CDR3: CASLQVDSSYEQYF
D: TRBD2; V: TRBV5-1; J: TRBJ2-1; size: -; DNA: TGCGCCAGCAGCTTCGAAGGAGCGGGAGGTGGTTATAATGAGCAGTTCTTC; CDR3: CASSFEGAGGGYNEQFF
D: TRBD1; V: TRBV11-2; J: TRBJ2-7; size: -; DNA: TGTGCCAGCAGCTTACGAAGGACAGGCAAAGATTCCTACGAGCAGTACTTC; CDR3: CASSLRRTGKDSYEQYF
D: TRBD2; V: TRBV7-7; J: TRBJ2-5; size: -; DNA: TGTGCTAGCAGCCCTAGCGGGAGAGTAGAGACCCAGTACTTC; CDR3: CASSPSGRVETQYF
D: -; V: TRBV10-1; J: TRBJ2-7; size: -; DNA: TGCGCCAGCAGTGGCCGGGACCACGGAGGGTCTTACGAGCAGTACTTC; CDR3: CASSGRDHGGSYEQYF
D: -; V: TRBV19; J: TRBJ1-5; size: -; DNA: TGTGCCAGTAGTATATCTCAGGGGCCCCATCAGCCCCAGCATTTT; CDR3: CASSISQGPHQPQHF
D: -; V: TRBV7-9; J: TRBJ1-4; size: -; DNA: TGTGCCAGCAGCTTACGGACAGTCGATGAAAAACTGTTTTTT; CDR3: CASSLRTVDEKLFF
D: -; V: TRBV7-9; J: TRBJ2-7; size: -; DNA: TGTGCCAGCAGCTTAAGGCGACAGGCCACCTACGAGCAGTACTTC; CDR3: CASSLRRQATYEQYF
D: -; V: TRBV9; J: TRBJ1-5; size: -; DNA: TGTGCCAGCAGCGTAGCTCCGGGAAGCAATCAGCCCCAGCATTTT; CDR3: CASSVAPGSNQPQHF
D: TRBD1; V: TRBV19; J: TRBJ1-4; size: -; DNA: TGTGCCAGTAGTATCGGACAGGGGAATGAAAAACTGTTTTTT; CDR3: CASSIGQGNEKLFF
D: -; V: TRBV5-1; J: TRBJ1-4; size: -; DNA: TGCGCCAGCAGCTTTAGGACAGTAACCTTGAATGAAAAACTGTTTTTT; CDR3: CASSFRTVTLNEKLFF
D: TRBD2; V: TRBV5-1; J: TRBJ2-5; size: -; DNA: TGCGCCAGCAGCTTGAGTGGGAGGGCACAAGAGACCCAGTACTTC; CDR3: CASSLSGRAQETQYF
D: TRBD2; V: TRBV6-5; J: TRBJ2-7; size: -; DNA: TGTGCCAGGAACAGCGGGAGTACCTACGAGCAGTACTTC; CDR3: CARNSGSTYEQYF
D: TRBD1; V: TRBV28; J: TRBJ1-1; size: -; DNA: TGTGCCAGCAGCCGAAACAGGGGGGGGGCGCGCACTGAAGCTTTCTTT; CDR3: CASSRNRGGARTEAFF
D: -; V: TRBV7-9; J: TRBJ2-6; size: -; DNA: TGTGCCAGCAGCTTTGATGCCAACGGCCTGACTTTC; CDR3: CASSFDANGLTF
D: -; V: TRBV19; J: TRBJ2-7; size: -; DNA: TGTGCCAGTTCTCCGACAGGCGTAAGCTACGAGCAGTACTTC; CDR3: CASSPTGVSYEQYF
D: -; V: TRBV5-8; J: TRBJ2-1; size: -; DNA: TGTGCCAGCAGCTTGGCTGTCGTGCAGTTCTTC; CDR3: CASSLAVVQFF
D: TRBD2; V: TRBV19; J: TRBJ2-1; size: -; DNA: TGTGCCAGTAGTACCTCTAGCGGGGCAGAGCAGTTCTTC; CDR3: CASSTSSGAEQFF
D: -; V: TRBV7-2; J: TRBJ1-1; size: -; DNA: TGTGCCAGCAGATTTCGGGGGACTGAAGCTTTCTTT; CDR3: CASRFRGTEAFF
D: TRBD1; V: TRBV29-1; J: TRBJ2-7; size: once; DNA: TGCAGCGTTGGAAGGGACAGCCCCTACGAGCAGTACTTC; CDR3: CSVGRDSPYEQYF
D: TRBD2; V: TRBV7-9; J: TRBJ2-7; size: -; DNA: TGTGCCAGCAGCTTTCCCGGCGCTAGCGGGAGGCTAAGTCCCTACGAGCAGTACTTC; CDR3: CASSFPGASGRLSPYEQYF
D: TRBD2; V: TRBV9; J: TRBJ2-4; size: -; DNA: TGTGCCAGCAGCGTCACCGGGACTAGTAATGCCAAAAACATTCAGTACTTC; CDR3: CASSVTGTSNAKNIQYF